This T cell receptor (beta chain) is from a study of response to subunit inactivated influenza vaccine. MiXCR, run by TCRdb on the RT-PCR reads, gives a single entry per CDR3 protein. The repertoire consists of fewer than 350,000 distinct CDR3 sequences, with 20% to 25% occurring once and the leading ten covering roughly 10%. About this clonotype itself: Antigen: not known.

Study-wide results and limits: A suggestion made by the authors is that each seasonal influenza vaccination recruits few new T cells.

The germline V gene encodes CDR1 SGHVS and CDR2 FQNEAQ. The CDR3 spans 14 residues. Trimming cost V 5 bases and J 6 bases, with 15 bases left between them. This chain connects TRBV7-8 to TRBJ2-3, with D maybe TRBD2 (5 bases). The sample consisted of PBMCs from blood, taken about 20 months after vaccination. This receptor was identified in a man between 50 and 75 years old who received an inactivated influenza vaccine. The CDR3 loop reads CASSGLGSPDTQYF. CDR3 coding DNA: TGTGCCAGCAGCGGGTTAGGGAGCCCCGATACGCAGTATTTT.